This T cell receptor (beta chain) derives from a study of blood T cell repertoires in COVID-19 (dated by TCRdb to between 2020 and 2021). For the wider study: Samples from collaborators originated in the United States, Italy and Spain and spanned both the acute and convalescent phases of COVID-19. The material from the prospective study consisted of cDNA or gDNA derived from T cells, B-cell-depleted T cells, or PBMCs. Deeply sampled blood TCRbeta repertoires from subjects exposed to, actively infected with, or recovered from COVID-19 were included in the dataset. The repertoires were made available in a free public database intended to serve as a resource for research on the immune response to SARS-CoV-2. Samples were obtained from the ongoing ImmuneRACE study (first 160 participants) and from 1,000 to 1,500 subjects provided by 6 global collaborators. A de-identified subject ID, COVID-19 status, age in years and sex were almost always included in the sample metadata. Where available, HLA class I and class II types were obtained from metadata supplied by the sample provider rather than from assay-based typing.

Broad study findings and their caveats: Clinical and demographic metadata were provided uncurated, with the amount varying by source and participant.

For this clone: Its antigen has not been determined. The input lacks base qualities; no much larger clone sits a single base away.

From a lookup of the germline V gene (reference sequence), CDR1 and CDR2 are LNHDA and SQIVND. Counted from cysteine to phenylalanine, this CDR3 has 18 amino acids. Just the 54-base CDR3 DNA is kept, in frame starting at base 1. Ends trimmed: V by 5 bases, J by 9 bases; bases unmatched to a gene: 21. TCRbeta CDR3 regions were amplified from genomic DNA by means of the immunoSEQ Assay, a bias-controlled multiplex PCR. The authors processed their data as follows. The number of nucleated cells in each sample was estimated by amplification of reference gene primers within the assay. To quantify the absolute abundance of each unique TCRbeta CDR3 rearrangement, sequence reads were collapsed and filtered. Productive Simpson clonality was computed per sample as the square root of Simpson's diversity index over productive rearrangements. This is the immuneACCESS table as TCRdb keeps it, with only in-frame sequences that have V and J called. A part of the clones is gone; compared with another copy, unresolved V genes explain less than half, and the rest is unexplained. The DNA gave D and trimming, while V, J and clone size come from that table. The sample table records 300,000 to 350,000 clones; around 90% of these occur just once. 6.5% to 8% of the sample belongs to the ten largest clones.

At one collaborating source in Seattle, patients were enrolled during active infection and were followed longitudinally through the course of disease. Each collaborating institution followed its own protocols to collect whole blood in K2EDTA tubes. Collaborator samples were shipped for TCRbeta analysis as frozen whole blood, isolated PBMCs, or DNA extracted from either sample type. The V gene is TRBV19 and the J gene is TRBJ2-1; 8 junctional bases match TRBD2. The TCR sequence derives from a woman aged 25 to 39 with COVID-19, enrolled during active disease. Sequenced material: peripheral blood. CDR3 sequence: CASSSLRERERGRSEQFF. The sequenced DNA is TGTGCCAGTAGTTCTCTCCGGGAGCGGGAGCGAGGTAGGAGTGAGCAGTTCTTC.